Shown below are 6 T cell receptor beta chains from a single sample sequenced in a study of shared clonotypes between healthy human individuals. TCRdb's copy holds only in-frame clones and misses some; the assay was immunoSEQ multiplex PCR. The sample carries under 1,900,000 clones, roughly 98.5% recorded once. What was sequenced was naive CD4+ T cells sorted from blood. Described subset: CD45RA+ positively selected. These receptors all stem from a man younger than 45 in good health.

For the CDR3, the DNA is TGTGCCAGCAGCTTAGGTGACAGGGGAGGGGAGACCCAGTACTTC. Protein product: CASSLGDRGGETQYF. The chain couples TRBV7-8 to TRBJ2-5; D is perhaps TRBD1 (8 bases). Germline assignment: CDR1 SGHVS and CDR2 FQNEAQ. This CDR3 spans 15 amino acids. Trimming left V 1 base short and J 5 bases short, with 14 bases between. The complete variable domain, with remaining parts taken from reference TRBV7-8 and TRBJ2-5, reads GAGVSQSPRYKVAKRGQDVALRCDPISGHVSLFWYQQALGQGPEFLTYFQNEAQLDKSGLPSDRFFAERPEGSVSTLKIQRTQQEDSAVYLCASSLGDRGGETQYFGPGTRLLVL.

The chain couples TRBV13 to TRBJ2-5, with D perhaps TRBD2 (5 bases). Germline loops: CDR1 PRHDT, CDR2 FYEKMQ (reference sequence). Trimming pared 3 bases from V and 7 bases from J, leaving 9 bases between. The CDR3 runs 12 residues. The CDR3 DNA follows: TGTGCCAGCAGCTTCGCACTAGGGACCCAGTACTTC. It encodes CASSFALGTQYF.

The CDR3 here is CASSLRLWRRPNYGYTF. The CDR3 DNA sequence: TGTGCCAGCAGTTTAAGGTTGTGGAGAAGACCTAACTATGGCTACACCTTC. The rearrangement joins TRBV28 to TRBJ1-2; D is ambiguous. Trimming stripped 2 bases from V and 0 bases from J, with 16 bases between. This CDR3 is 17 amino acids long. CDR1 and CDR2 (germline): MDHEN, SYDVKM.

The CDR3 bases are TGCGCCAGTCACCCCGGGACAGGGATCTATGGCTACACCTTC. Translated, it gives CASHPGTGIYGYTF. The rearrangement uses TRBV5-1 and TRBJ1-2; 9 bases map to TRBD1. Germline CDR1 and CDR2: SGHRS and YFSETQ. The CDR3 has 14 residues. V was clipped by 8 bases and J by 4 bases; unmatched bases: 9.

Worth noting for this clone: Other DNA sequences within the sample encode an identical CDR3. The genes are TRBV28 and TRBJ1-4; 7 positions match TRBD1. Germline V gene data show CDR1 as MDHEN and CDR2 as SYDVKM. Germline trimming cut 5 bases from V and 1 base from J; bases unmatched to any gene: 10. The CDR3 is 17 residues long. CDR3 protein: CASSLVQGIRTNEKLFF. The DNA of the CDR3 is TGTGCCAGCAGTCTCGTACAGGGGATCAGAACTAATGAAAAACTGTTTTTT. Complete variable domain (other parts from reference TRBV28 and TRBJ1-4): DVKVTQSSRYLVKRTGEKVFLECVQDMDHENMFWYRQDPGLGLRLIYFSYDVKMKEKGDIPEGYSVSREKKERFSLILESASTNQTSMYLCASSLVQGIRTNEKLFFGSGTQLSVL.

This chain uses TRBV7-2 with TRBJ2-3; D might be TRBD2 (7 bases). This CDR3 has 14 residues. Trimming stripped 5 bases from V and 3 bases from J, with 12 bases between. Germline CDR1 and CDR2: SGHTA and FQGNSA. CDR3 sequence reads: CASSAGAGTDTQYF. The CDR3 bases are TGTGCCAGCAGCGCGGGGGCAGGTACAGATACGCAGTATTTT.